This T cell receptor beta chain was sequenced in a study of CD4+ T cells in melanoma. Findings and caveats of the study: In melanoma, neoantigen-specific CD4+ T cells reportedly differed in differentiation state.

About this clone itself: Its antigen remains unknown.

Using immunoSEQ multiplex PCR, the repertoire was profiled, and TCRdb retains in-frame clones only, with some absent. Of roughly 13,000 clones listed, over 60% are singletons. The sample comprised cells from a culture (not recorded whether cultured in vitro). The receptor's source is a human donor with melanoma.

This chain's CDR3 is CASSLQHGGRGGTDTQYF. In nucleotides, the CDR3 is TGTGCCAGCAGCCTACAACACGGCGGCAGGGGGGGCACAGATACGCAGTATTTT. The chain carries TRBV11-2 and TRBJ2-3, with a possible D match to TRBD1 (7 bases). Germline V CDR1 and CDR2: SGHAT, FQNNGV. The CDR3 spans 18 residues. V was clipped by 5 bases and J by 1 base, with 22 bases between them.